The 4 T cell receptor beta chains listed next were all sequenced from one sample in a study of shared clonotypes between healthy human individuals. Naive CD8 isolation took CD45RO-negative cells positively selected for CCR7 and excluded terminally differentiated effector memory CD45RA+ cells. Profiled with immunoSEQ multiplex PCR; TCRdb holds only in-frame clones, not every one. The table shows approximately 840,000 clones, with roughly 96% occurring only once. Sequenced input: naive CD8+ T cells sorted from blood. Source of these receptors: a young man in good health.

This clone showed up just once. This chain links TRBV18 with TRBJ2-5; perhaps TRBD2 as D (6 bases). Trimming left V 0 bases short and J 5 bases short, with 10 bases between. CDR3 length: 14 amino acids. Germline CDR1 reads KGHSH; CDR2 reads LQKENI. CDR3 coding DNA: TGTGCCAGCTCACCACCGCTTAGCGGTGAGACCCAGTACTTC. Protein sequence: CASSPPLSGETQYF. Looking up the rest from reference TRBV18 and TRBJ2-5 gives the full variable domain: NAGVMQNPRHLVRRRGQEARLRCSPMKGHSHVYWYRQLPEEGLKFMVYLQKENIIDESGMPKERFSAEFPKEGPSILRIQQVVRGDSAAYFCASSPPLSGETQYFGPGTRLLVL.

The chain recombines TRBV29-1 with TRBJ2-7; possibly TRBD1 for D (6 bases). The CDR3 totals 14 residues. The germline V and J ends were trimmed by 0 bases and 3 bases, with 12 bases remaining between them. The germline V gene has CDR1 SQVTM and CDR2 ANQGSEA. This CDR3 reads CSVEDGGPNYEQYF. DNA of the CDR3: TGCAGCGTTGAAGATGGGGGCCCTAACTACGAGCAGTACTTC.

The rearrangement links TRBV28 to TRBJ2-1; 8 positions match TRBD1. With 8 bases clipped from V and 4 bases from J, the junction kept 4 bases outside the gene matches. Germline V CDR1 and CDR2: MDHEN, SYDVKM. This CDR3 is 13 amino acids long. CDR3 coding DNA: TGTGCCAGCGAACAGGGGGATTACAATGAGCAGTTCTTC. This translates into CASEQGDYNEQFF.

Note on this clone: The same CDR3 is also encoded by other DNA sequences in this sample. The chain uses TRBV7-9 and TRBJ2-1; 9 nucleotides match TRBD1. From germline, CDR1 is SEHNR and CDR2 FQNEAQ (reference sequence). The CDR3 runs to 15 residues. J gave up 0 bases and V 3 bases, and 0 bases lay outside the gene matches. CDR3 in amino acids: CASSLTGGSYNEQFF. CDR3 bases: TGTGCCAGCAGCTTGACAGGGGGCTCCTACAATGAGCAGTTCTTC.